This T cell receptor beta chain was sequenced in a study of blood T cell repertoires in COVID-19 (dated by TCRdb to 2020 to 2022). For the study in its entirety: Samples covering the acute and convalescent phases of COVID-19 were provided by collaborators in the United States, Italy and Spain. The material from the prospective study consisted of cDNA or gDNA derived from T cells, B-cell-depleted T cells, or PBMCs. Deeply sampled blood TCRbeta repertoires from subjects exposed to, actively infected with, or recovered from COVID-19 were included in the dataset. A freely available public database, intended as a resource for researchers studying the immune response to SARS-CoV-2, is where the repertoires were released. The samples were drawn from two sources: the first 160 participants of the ongoing ImmuneRACE study, and about 1,300 subjects contributed by 6 global collaborators. Sample metadata almost always included a de-identified subject ID, COVID-19 status, age in years and sex. Where HLA class I and class II types were available, the types were taken from metadata supplied by the sample provider, not from assay-based typing. Study-wide conclusions, independent of this receptor: How much clinical and demographic metadata was included differed by source and by participant, and the metadata was provided uncurated.

Enrolling through a virtual design, the prospective study's participants ranged in age from roughly 18 to 89 years and lived across 24 United States geographic areas. To assign participants to cohorts, the prospective study relied on clinical history that participants themselves reported in a screening survey and a study questionnaire. Mobile phlebotomists in the prospective study collected whole blood, serum and a nasopharyngeal or oropharyngeal swab from every participant. Over a roughly two-month period, participants in the prospective study had the option of providing additional blood draws and questionnaires. Before DNA extraction, blood samples from the prospective study were shipped at room temperature or frozen. TCRbeta CDR3 regions were amplified from genomic DNA by means of the immunoSEQ Assay, a bias-controlled multiplex PCR. For the original study's pipeline: The number of nucleated cells in each sample was estimated from the amplification of reference gene primers within the assay. To quantify the absolute abundance of each unique TCRbeta CDR3 rearrangement, sequence reads were collapsed and filtered. For each sample, productive Simpson clonality was calculated as the square root of Simpson's diversity index across productive rearrangements. Entries here come from immuneACCESS through TCRdb and include only in-frame sequences with V and J called. Some clones fail to appear in such tables; in the studies checked, an unresolved V gene covers under half of the shortfall, and the cause of the remainder is unknown. V and J calls and clone size follow that table, whereas D and trimming were derived from the DNA. A total of 350,000 or so clones appear in this sample, 70% to 90% of them only once. The ten largest account for around 4.4% of the sample.

The cysteine opens and the phenylalanine closes a CDR3 of 18 amino acids. Of the read, only the CDR3 DNA is kept; its 54 bases are in frame from base 1. The germline V end is reduced by 5 bases and the J end by 4 bases; junction bases left unmatched: 17. The germline V gene gives CDR1 as MNHEY and CDR2 as SVGEGT. The sample holds a few counts of this clone. Its antigen has not been determined. Qualities for individual bases were not recorded, and no much larger clone is one base off. This clonotype was obtained from a woman aged 40 to 49 with acute COVID-19. The sequence links TRBV6-2 or TRBV6-3 to TRBJ1-1, with 9 bases in between that match TRBD1. Sequencing input: PBMCs or T cells enriched from blood (not recorded which). This receptor carries the CDR3 CASSDLFFRRDRVTEAFF. Read as DNA, the sequence is TGTGCCAGCAGTGACCTGTTTTTCCGGCGGGACAGGGTCACTGAAGCTTTCTTT.